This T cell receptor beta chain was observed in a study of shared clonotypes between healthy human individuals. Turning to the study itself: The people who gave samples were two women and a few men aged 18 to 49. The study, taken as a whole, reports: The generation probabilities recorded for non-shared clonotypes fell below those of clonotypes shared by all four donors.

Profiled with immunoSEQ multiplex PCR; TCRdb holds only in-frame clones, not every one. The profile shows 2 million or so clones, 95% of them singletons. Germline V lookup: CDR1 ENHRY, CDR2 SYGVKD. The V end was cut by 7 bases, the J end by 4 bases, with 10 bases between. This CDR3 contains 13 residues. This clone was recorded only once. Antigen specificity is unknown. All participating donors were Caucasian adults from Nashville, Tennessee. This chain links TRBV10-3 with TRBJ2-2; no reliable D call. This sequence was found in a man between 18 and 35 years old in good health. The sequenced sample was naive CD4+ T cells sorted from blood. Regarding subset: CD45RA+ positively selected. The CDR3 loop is CAINPRGTGELFF. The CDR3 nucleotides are TGTGCCATCAACCCCCGAGGCACCGGGGAGCTGTTTTTT.